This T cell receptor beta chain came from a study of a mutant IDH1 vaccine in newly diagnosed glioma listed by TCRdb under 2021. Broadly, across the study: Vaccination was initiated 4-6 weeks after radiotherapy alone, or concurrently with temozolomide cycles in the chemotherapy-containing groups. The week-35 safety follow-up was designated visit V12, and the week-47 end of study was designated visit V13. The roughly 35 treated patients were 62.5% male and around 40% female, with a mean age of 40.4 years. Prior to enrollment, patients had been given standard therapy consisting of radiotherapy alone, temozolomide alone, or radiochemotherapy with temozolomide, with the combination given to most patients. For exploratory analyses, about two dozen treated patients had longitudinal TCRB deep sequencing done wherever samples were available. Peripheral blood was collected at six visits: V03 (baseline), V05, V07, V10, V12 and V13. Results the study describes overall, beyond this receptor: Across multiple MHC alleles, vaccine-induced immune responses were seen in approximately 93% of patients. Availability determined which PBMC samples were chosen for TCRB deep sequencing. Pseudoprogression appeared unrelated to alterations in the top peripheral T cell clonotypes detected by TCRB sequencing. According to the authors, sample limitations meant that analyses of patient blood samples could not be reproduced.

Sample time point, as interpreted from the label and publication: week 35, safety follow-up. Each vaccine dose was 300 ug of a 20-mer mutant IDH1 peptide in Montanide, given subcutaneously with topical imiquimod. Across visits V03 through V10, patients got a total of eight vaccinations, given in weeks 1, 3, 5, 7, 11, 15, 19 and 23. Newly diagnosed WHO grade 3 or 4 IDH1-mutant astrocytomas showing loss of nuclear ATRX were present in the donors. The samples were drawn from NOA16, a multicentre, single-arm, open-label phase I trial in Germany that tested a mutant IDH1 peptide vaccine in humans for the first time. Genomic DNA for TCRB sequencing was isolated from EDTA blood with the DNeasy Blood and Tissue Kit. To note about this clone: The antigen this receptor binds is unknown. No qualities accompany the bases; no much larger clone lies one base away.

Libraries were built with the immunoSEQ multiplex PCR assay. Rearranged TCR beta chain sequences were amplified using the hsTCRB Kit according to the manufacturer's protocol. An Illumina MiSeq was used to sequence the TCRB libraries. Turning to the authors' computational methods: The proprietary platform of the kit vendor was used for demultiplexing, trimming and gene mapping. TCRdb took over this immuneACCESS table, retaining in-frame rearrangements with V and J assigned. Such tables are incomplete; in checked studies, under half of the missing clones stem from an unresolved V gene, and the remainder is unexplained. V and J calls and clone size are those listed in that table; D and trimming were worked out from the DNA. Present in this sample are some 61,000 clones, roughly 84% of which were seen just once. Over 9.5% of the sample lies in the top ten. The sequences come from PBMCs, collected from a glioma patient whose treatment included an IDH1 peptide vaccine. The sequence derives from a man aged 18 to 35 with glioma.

The CDR3 protein: CASSLGGQTNEKLFF. The DNA sequence is TGTGCCAGCAGCTTAGGGGGACAGACTAATGAAAAACTGTTTTTT. Here the chain combines TRBV7-9 and TRBJ1-4; TRBD1 fits 7 bases in the junction. CDR3 length: 15 amino acids, cysteine to phenylalanine. Just CDR3 DNA is preserved here, 45 bases in frame from base 1. CDR1 SEHNR and CDR2 FQNEAQ were looked up in the germline V gene (reference sequence). The germline V and J ends show losses of 1 base and 2 bases respectively, and no gene match explains 1 base of the junction.